These 14 T cell receptor beta chains were sequenced from one sample in a study of identical twins. TCRdb reanalysed the 5' RACE reads using MiXCR and keeps one entry per CDR3 protein. The sample lists roughly 260,000 distinct CDR3 sequences; 7.5% were seen once. The data also belong to a second study, concerning yellow fever vaccine responses in identical twins.

The sequenced material came from CD8+ T cells sorted from blood. The receptors stem from a woman under 30 in good health.

This clonotype occurred a few times. The chain has TRBV2 and TRBJ2-1, with 12 bases fitting TRBD2. V lost 4 bases, J lost 3 bases, and 10 bases stayed unmatched. The CDR3 is 18 amino acids. Looked up from germline, CDR1 is SNHLY and CDR2 is FYNNEI. The CDR3 nucleotides are TGTGCCAGCAGTGTAAGCCCAGGACTAGCGGGGCACTACAATGAGCAGTTCTTC. Its protein product is CASSVSPGLAGHYNEQFF.

This clonotype was seen many times. This chain uses TRBV7-9 with TRBJ1-1; D is unclear. The V gene lost 2 bases and the J gene lost 3 bases, with 13 bases spanning the gap. The germline V gene has CDR1 SEHNR and CDR2 FQNEAQ (reference sequence). The CDR3 runs to 15 residues. CDR3 bases: TGTGCCAGCAGCTTATCGGATAGCGCTTACACTGAAGCTTTCTTT. Translation gives CASSLSDSAYTEAFF.

This clonotype was picked up a small number of times. This sequence joins TRBV19 and TRBJ2-7; D unclear. The CDR3 covers 14 residues. The germline gives CDR1 LNHDA, CDR2 SQIVND (reference sequence). V dropped 6 bases and J dropped 7 bases, with 19 bases sitting between them. The CDR3 DNA reads TGTGCCAGTAGCCCCGAACTGTTCTTGGGGGAGCAGTACTTC. Its translation: CASSPELFLGEQYF.

The sample holds many counts of this clonotype. The V and J genes are TRBV2 and TRBJ2-1; D unresolved. The V gene lost 7 bases and the J gene lost 13 bases, with 8 bases spanning the gap. In germline, CDR1 is SNHLY, CDR2 FYNNEI. The CDR3 extends over 9 amino acids. CDR3 sequence (DNA): TGTGCCAGCATGCTAGAACAGTTCTTC. It yields the protein CASMLEQFF.

The chain couples TRBV24-1 to TRBJ2-2, with TRBD1 matching over 8 bases. V gave up 4 bases and J gave up 4 bases; unmatched junction bases: 4. CDR1 and CDR2 from the germline V gene are KGHDR and SFDVKD. The CDR3 length is 15 residues. CDR3 sequence (DNA): TGTGCCACCAGTGAGAACAGGGGGGCCACCGGGGAGCTGTTTTTT. Protein product: CATSENRGATGELFF.

The chain couples TRBV27 to TRBJ2-1; 8 bases agree with TRBD2. V gave up 2 bases and J gave up 7 bases; unmatched junction bases: 4. This CDR3 is 14 amino acids long. Germline V gene sequence: CDR1 MNHEY, CDR2 SMNVEV (reference sequence). CDR3: CASSLSGSLNEQFF. CDR3 in DNA: TGTGCCAGCAGTTTAAGCGGGAGTCTAAATGAGCAGTTCTTC.

This clonotype has only a few counts. The chain is built from TRBV7-8 and TRBJ2-3, with 8 nucleotides matching TRBD1. Looked up from germline, CDR1 is SGHVS and CDR2 is FQNEAQ. This CDR3 spans 15 amino acids. After removal of 3 bases from V and 4 bases from J, the junction contained 6 bases not matched to a gene. The CDR3 DNA follows: TGTGCCAGCAGCTTGGGCAGGGGGCTGGCAGATACGCAGTATTTT. This sequence encodes CASSLGRGLADTQYF. Variable domain in full (rest from reference TRBV7-8 and TRBJ2-3): GAGVSQSPRYKVAKRGQDVALRCDPISGHVSLFWYQQALGQGPEFLTYFQNEAQLDKSGLPSDRFFAERPEGSVSTLKIQRTQQEDSAVYLCASSLGRGLADTQYFGPGTRLTVL.

This rearrangement joins TRBV27 to TRBJ2-5, with D tentatively TRBD1 or TRBD2 (7 bases each). Germline V lookup: CDR1 MNHEY, CDR2 SMNVEV (reference sequence). This CDR3 is 13 amino acids long. Trimming removed 6 bases at V and 5 bases at J, with 13 bases between. This chain's CDR3 is CASSRGGRETQYF. DNA for the CDR3: TGTGCCAGCAGCAGGGGGGGTCGGGAGACCCAGTACTTC.

V usage is TRBV2 and J usage is TRBJ2-1; 10 bases are shared with TRBD1. Germline trimming cut 6 bases from V and 5 bases from J; bases unmatched to any gene: 4. The CDR3 loop spans 14 amino acids. CDR1 and CDR2 (germline): SNHLY, FYNNEI. The CDR3: CASRPGQGNNEQFF. For the CDR3, the DNA is TGTGCCAGCAGACCGGGACAGGGGAACAATGAGCAGTTCTTC.

In its sample, this clonotype was seen a few times. The V call is TRBV9, the J call TRBJ1-5; D is perhaps TRBD1 (5 bases). Trimming stripped 7 bases from V and 1 base from J, with 6 bases between. Germline CDR1 is SGDLS and CDR2 is YYNGEE. The CDR3 consists of 12 residues. CDR3 amino acids: CASGASNQPQHF. DNA of the CDR3: TGTGCCAGCGGGGCCAGCAATCAGCCCCAGCATTTT. Supplemented by reference TRBV9 and TRBJ1-5, the full variable domain reads DSGVTQTPKHLITATGQRVTLRCSPRSGDLSVYWYQQSLDQGLQFLIQYYNGEERAKGNILERFSAQQFPDLHSELNLSSLELGDSALYFCASGASNQPQHFGDGTRLSIL.

This clonotype has only a few counts. J is TRBJ1-1 and V is TRBV15; a possible D gene is TRBD1 (5 bases). This CDR3 has 15 amino acids. Germline V gene lookup returns CDR1 LNHNV and CDR2 YYDKDF (reference sequence). Trimming removed 0 bases from V and 6 bases from J, with 14 bases in between. The CDR3 DNA follows: TGTGCCACCAGCAGAGATGCGGGGGTAGTCGCTGAAGCTTTCTTT. Protein sequence: CATSRDAGVVAEAFF.

This clonotype was seen a few times. V gene TRBV9 combines with J gene TRBJ1-3, with D possibly matching TRBD1 (5 bases). The germline CDR1 and CDR2 sequences are SGDLS and YYNGEE. The germline V and J ends were trimmed by 3 bases and 3 bases, with 16 bases remaining between them. The CDR3 has 16 amino acids. The CDR3 sequence: CASSEGWGVYGNTIYF. The CDR3 DNA follows: TGTGCCAGCAGCGAGGGGTGGGGGGTTTATGGAAACACCATATATTTT.

Only a few counts were recorded for this clonotype. The chain has TRBV4-1 and TRBJ2-1, with D uncertain. Germline-derived CDR1 and CDR2 are MGHRA and YSYEKL. CDR3 size: 12 residues. Between the trimmed V and J ends, which lost 2 bases and 8 bases, there was a span of 7 bases. The CDR3: CASSQPRDEQFF. CDR3 in DNA: TGCGCCAGCAGCCAACCCCGGGATGAGCAGTTCTTC.

This clonotype was detected many times. The rearrangement links TRBV7-9 to TRBJ2-3; possibly TRBD2 for D (6 bases). The V gene lost 3 bases and the J gene lost 4 bases, with 14 bases spanning the gap. In germline, CDR1 is SEHNR, CDR2 FQNEAQ (reference sequence). The CDR3 extends over 15 amino acids. CDR3 coding DNA: TGTGCCAGCAGCTTCCCGGGCGGGACGCCAGATACGCAGTATTTT. Protein: CASSFPGGTPDTQYF.